In its sample, the clone carrying this T cell receptor beta chain was seen many times. The antigen remains undetermined. Patients with ophthalmopathy all had a Clinical Activity Score of at least 3, a NOSPECS grade of at least 4 and duration under 3 months. Trimming cost V 1 base and J 9 bases, with 8 bases left between them. This CDR3 is 12 amino acids long. The record originates from a study of T cells in Graves' hyperthyroidism and ophthalmopathy. Amplification yielded TCR beta CDR3 regions, with RNA transcripts as the source. The study used the HTBI primer set for a first-round RT-PCR of the TCR CDR3. TCRdb redid the calling of the multiplex PCR reads with MiXCR, one entry per CDR3 protein. The data show fewer than 500,000 distinct CDR3 sequences, around 15% seen once. Study-wide results and caveats: The majority of expanded thyroid clonotypes above 0.001 also appeared in blood.

J is TRBJ2-3 and V is TRBV12-3 or TRBV12-4, with a weak D call TRBD2 (6 bases). Sequences were obtained from blood. This sequence was found in a man between 18 and 29 years old with Graves' ophthalmopathy. The CDR3 DNA reads as TGTGCCAGCAGTTTAGGGAGCGGGACGCAGTATTTT. Its translation is CASSLGSGTQYF.